This TCR beta chain comes out of a study of PD-1 blockade in mismatch repair-deficient tumors. Study-wide results and caveats: After pembrolizumab, tumor-resident clones rose rapidly, then generally contracted before radiologic responses.

The CDR3 runs 13 residues. The germline gives CDR1 MNHEY, CDR2 SMNVEV (reference sequence). V lost 2 bases, J lost 7 bases, and 11 bases lay in between. Concerning this clone: Its antigen is not known.

Sequencing was performed with immunoSEQ multiplex PCR; in TCRdb, only in-frame clones are kept and a portion is missing. The sample holds over 75,000 clones, 81% seen once. The sample in question was peripheral blood, obtained 12 weeks after starting pembrolizumab. This receptor was obtained from an adult with mismatch repair-deficient cancer. The chain is built from TRBV27 and TRBJ1-2; a possible D gene is TRBD1 (5 bases). CDR3 in DNA: TGTGCCAGCAGTTTAGATCGGGGGAGTGGCTACACCTTC. It translates to CASSLDRGSGYTF.